Presented here are 28 T cell receptor beta chains from one specimen sequenced in a study of Tregs in tolerant kidney transplant recipients. Clones were sequenced by immunoSEQ multiplex PCR, and TCRdb holds only the in-frame ones, with some missing. The table includes about 110,000 clones, around 89% detected once. The sequencing here drew on CD4+ T cells from blood, taken before the transplant. These receptors all stem from a human donor who received a combined kidney and bone marrow transplant.

This rearrangement joins TRBV20-1 to TRBJ1-2; D uncertain. This CDR3 contains 11 residues. Germline CDR1 is DFQATT and CDR2 is SNEGSKA (reference sequence). With 5 bases removed from V and 8 bases from J, the gap between germline ends came to 12 bases. The CDR3: CSAYGTSGYTF. CDR3 nucleotide sequence: TGCAGTGCTTATGGAACTAGCGGCTACACCTTC.

The chain employs TRBV9 and TRBJ2-1, with D maybe TRBD1 (6 bases). The V gene lost 4 bases and the J gene lost 5 bases, with 10 bases spanning the gap. This CDR3 region has 13 residues. From germline, CDR1 is SGDLS and CDR2 YYNGEE. In DNA form, the CDR3 reads TGTGCCAGCAGCCTAGGACAGCACAATGAGCAGTTCTTC. As protein: CASSLGQHNEQFF.

CDR3 in amino acids: CASSRQGGTEAFF. CDR3 bases: TGTGCCAGCAGTCGACAGGGCGGTACTGAAGCTTTCTTT. The chain carries TRBV28 and TRBJ1-1, with 7 bases that match TRBD1. Germline lookup yields CDR1 MDHEN and CDR2 SYDVKM. J lost 5 bases, V lost 5 bases, and 5 bases had no gene match. The CDR3 sequence is 13 residues long. Combining the CDR3 with reference TRBV28 and TRBJ1-1 gives the whole variable domain DVKVTQSSRYLVKRTGEKVFLECVQDMDHENMFWYRQDPGLGLRLIYFSYDVKMKEKGDIPEGYSVSREKKERFSLILESASTNQTSMYLCASSRQGGTEAFFGQGTRLTVV.

The chain couples TRBV19 to TRBJ2-3, with D perhaps matching TRBD2 (5 bases). This CDR3 region has 17 residues. Trimming cost V 1 base and J 5 bases, with 19 bases left between them. Germline values: CDR1 LNHDA, CDR2 SQIVND (reference sequence). The CDR3 DNA sequence: TGTGCCAGTAGTATAGTTAGTTCTGGGAGAGACGTAGATACGCAGTATTTT. Its protein product is CASSIVSSGRDVDTQYF.

The chain combines TRBV18 with TRBJ1-2, with D uncertain. The V and J ends lost 3 bases and 7 bases respectively, with 12 bases between them. The CDR3 spans 13 residues. Germline-derived CDR1 and CDR2 are KGHSH and LQKENI. CDR3 region: CASSPEGVAGYTF. DNA for the CDR3: TGTGCCAGCTCACCGGAAGGAGTAGCTGGCTACACCTTC. Supplemented by reference TRBV18 and TRBJ1-2, the full variable domain reads NAGVMQNPRHLVRRRGQEARLRCSPMKGHSHVYWYRQLPEEGLKFMVYLQKENIIDESGMPKERFSAEFPKEGPSILRIQQVVRGDSAAYFCASSPEGVAGYTFGSGTRLTVV.

V gene TRBV11-2 combines with J gene TRBJ1-2, with 8 bases matching TRBD1. The CDR3 is 15 residues long. Trimming removed 5 bases from V and 3 bases from J; junction bases left unmatched: 8. Germline loops: CDR1 SGHAT, CDR2 FQNNGV. The CDR3 here is CASSPIATGDYGYTF. DNA of the CDR3: TGTGCCAGCAGCCCGATCGCGACAGGGGACTATGGCTACACCTTC.

This clone was observed a few times. V usage is TRBV5-1 and J usage is TRBJ2-3; TRBD2 agrees at 8 bases. CDR3 length equals 17 residues. V was pared by 1 base and J by 1 base, with 8 bases of the junction left unmatched. CDR1 and CDR2 (germline): SGHRS, YFSETQ. CDR3 nucleotides: TGCGCCAGCAGCTTGAGGGGCGGGGGGCCCCGCACAGATACGCAGTATTTT. Amino acids: CASSLRGGGPRTDTQYF. Full variable domain (outside the CDR3, taken from reference TRBV5-1 and TRBJ2-3): KAGVTQTPRYLIKTRGQQVTLSCSPISGHRSVSWYQQTPGQGLQFLFEYFSETQRNKGNFPGRFSGRQFSNSRSEMNVSTLELGDSALYLCASSLRGGGPRTDTQYFGPGTRLTVL.

The chain links TRBV19 to TRBJ2-1, with D hard to call. V was cut by 2 bases and J by 10 bases, with 6 bases left in between. The CDR3 has 11 residues. Looked up from germline, CDR1 is LNHDA and CDR2 is SQIVND (reference sequence). The CDR3 sequence: CASSISREQFF. Here the CDR3 DNA reads TGTGCCAGTAGTATATCCCGGGAGCAGTTCTTC. The complete variable domain, with remaining parts taken from reference TRBV19 and TRBJ2-1, reads DGGITQSPKYLFRKEGQNVTLSCEQNLNHDAMYWYRQDPGQGLRLIYYSQIVNDFQKGDIAEGYSVSREKKESFPLTVTSAQKNPTAFYLCASSISREQFFGPGTRLTVL.

V and J are TRBV28 and TRBJ2-7, with TRBD1 matching over 9 bases. The germline CDR1 and CDR2 sequences are MDHEN and SYDVKM. The CDR3 contains 16 residues. J gave up 2 bases and V 4 bases, and 9 bases lay outside the gene matches. The CDR3 DNA sequence: TGTGCCAGCAGTTCGGGACAGGGTCCAAGGACCTACGAGCAGTACTTC. Residues: CASSSGQGPRTYEQYF.

This clone was seen only once. The rearrangement uses TRBV6-5 and TRBJ2-3, with unresolved D. CDR1 is MNHEY, CDR2 SVGAGI, per germline. This CDR3 spans 12 amino acids. V was clipped by 7 bases and J by 4 bases, with 9 bases between them. The DNA for the CDR3 is TGTGCCAGCACCTCCTACGCAGATACGCAGTATTTT. Its translation: CASTSYADTQYF.

The chain recombines TRBV6-6 with TRBJ2-7; weak D call: TRBD2 (5 bases). Deletions cut 3 bases from V and 1 base from J, with 10 bases between. CDR1 and CDR2 from the germline V gene are MNHNY and SVGAGI (reference sequence). The CDR3 loop spans 14 amino acids. This CDR3 reads CASSYGSESYEQYF. The CDR3 DNA sequence: TGTGCCAGCAGTTATGGTAGCGAGTCCTACGAGCAGTACTTC.

This chain joins TRBV6-5 and TRBJ1-2, with a tentative D call TRBD1 (5 bases). Germline V gene sequence: CDR1 MNHEY, CDR2 SVGAGI. V lost 2 bases and J 4 bases, leaving 11 bases between the germline ends. The CDR3 is 14 amino acids. The CDR3 sequence is CASSYRGGGYGYTF. CDR3 coding DNA: TGTGCCAGCAGTTACCGGGGGGGTGGCTATGGCTACACCTTC.

The chain couples TRBV4-2 to TRBJ2-1, with 13 bases that match TRBD2. Germline assignment: CDR1 LGHNA and CDR2 YNFKEQ. This CDR3 is 16 amino acids long. V lost 3 bases and J lost 5; bases outside the gene matches: 4. The CDR3 DNA is TGTGCCAGCAGCCAGATACTAGCGGGGGGGAACAATGAGCAGTTCTTC. This encodes CASSQILAGGNNEQFF.

The chain joins TRBV6-5 to TRBJ2-2; D unresolved. V lost 4 bases and J lost 6, with 12 bases in between. The CDR3 consists of 14 residues. The germline CDR1 and CDR2 sequences are MNHEY and SVGAGI. The CDR3 protein is CASSLPVPPGELFF. CDR3 DNA: TGTGCCAGCAGTTTGCCAGTCCCTCCCGGGGAGCTGTTTTTT.

The chain employs TRBV10-1 and TRBJ1-5; D possibly corresponds to TRBD1 (5 bases). Per the germline V gene, CDR1 is WNHNN and CDR2 is SYGVQD (reference sequence). The CDR3 runs 16 residues. Trimming stripped 0 bases from V and 2 bases from J, with 11 bases between. In DNA form, the CDR3 reads TGCGCCAGCAGTGAGTCCTGGGAAGGGGGCAATCAGCCCCAGCATTTT. Encoded protein: CASSESWEGGNQPQHF.

V is TRBV6-4 and J is TRBJ1-1; 7 positions agree with TRBD1. From germline, CDR1 is MRHNA and CDR2 SNTAGT. Losses at the gene ends were 5 bases for V and 0 bases for J; bases not matched to a gene: 15. The CDR3 consists of 18 residues. DNA for the CDR3: TGTGCCAGCAGTCGGAGGCCACAAGGCCAGGGGGTGAACACTGAAGCTTTCTTT. This gives the protein CASSRRPQGQGVNTEAFF.

The table lists this clone with a count of one. The rearrangement joins TRBV4-1 to TRBJ1-3; the D gene is possibly TRBD1 (5 bases). Trimming removed 3 bases at V and 0 bases at J, with 12 bases between. Germline V gene data show CDR1 as MGHRA and CDR2 as YSYEKL. The CDR3 is 16 residues long. This CDR3 is CASSQWGTSSGNTIYF. The CDR3 DNA reads TGCGCCAGCAGCCAGTGGGGCACTTCCTCTGGAAACACCATATATTTT.

V and J are TRBV5-4 and TRBJ2-7; no definite D call. CDR1 and CDR2 (germline): SGHNT, YYREEE (reference sequence). V lost 4 bases and J 1 base, leaving 9 bases between the germline ends. The CDR3 runs to 13 residues. The CDR3 spells CASSAPASYEQYF. The CDR3 region has the DNA TGTGCCAGCAGCGCCCCCGCGTCCTACGAGCAGTACTTC.

This sequence joins TRBV6-6 and TRBJ2-3, with D possibly being TRBD1 (5 bases). There are 14 residues in the CDR3. The germline V gene encodes CDR1 MNHNY and CDR2 SVGAGI (reference sequence). V lost 5 bases and J lost 0, with 9 bases in between. DNA for the CDR3: TGTGCCAGCAGTCAGACAGACAGCACAGATACGCAGTATTTT. Protein: CASSQTDSTDTQYF.

The genes are TRBV18 and TRBJ2-3, with 8 bases that match TRBD2. The CDR3 contains 15 residues. The germline V gene has CDR1 KGHSH and CDR2 LQKENI. After removal of 4 bases from V and 3 bases from J, the junction contained 6 bases not matched to a gene. The CDR3 DNA is TGTGCCAGCTCACACACCAGCGGGGGTACAGATACGCAGTATTTT. This sequence encodes CASSHTSGGTDTQYF.

The rearrangement links TRBV6-5 to TRBJ2-2; D might be TRBD1 (6 bases). V dropped 0 bases and J dropped 3 bases, with 11 bases sitting between them. This CDR3 contains 16 residues. Germline V gene data show CDR1 as MNHEY and CDR2 as SVGAGI. CDR3 region: CASSYSGRGYTGELFF. The CDR3, as DNA: TGTGCCAGCAGTTACTCTGGCAGGGGTTACACCGGGGAGCTGTTTTTT.

This clone occurred once. This chain joins TRBV25-1 and TRBJ2-3; 7 bases agree with TRBD2. V shed 6 bases and J 11 bases; nucleotides not matched to a gene: 17. CDR3 length: 15 amino acids. Germline CDR1 reads MGHDK; CDR2 reads SYGVNS. The CDR3 sequence is CASRGSGGGPVGQYF. The CDR3 region has the DNA TGTGCCAGCAGGGGCAGTGGGGGAGGGCCTGTGGGGCAGTATTTT. The entire variable domain, with the rest obtained from reference TRBV25-1 and TRBJ2-3, is as follows: EADIYQTPRYLVIGTGKKITLECSQTMGHDKMYWYQQDPGMELHLIHYSYGVNSTEKGDLSSESTVSRIRTEHFPLTLESARPSHTSQYLCASRGSGGGPVGQYFGPGTRLTVL.

The chain carries TRBV7-2 and TRBJ1-1; D call uncertain. Trimming removed 0 bases at V and 1 base at J, with 3 bases between. Germline V gives CDR1 SGHTA, CDR2 FQGNSA. The CDR3 runs to 13 residues. The CDR3 here is CASSLAQNTEAFF. DNA for the CDR3: TGTGCCAGCAGCTTAGCACAGAACACTGAAGCTTTCTTT.

The genes are TRBV19 and TRBJ2-7; no firm D call. The CDR3 covers 14 residues. Trimming took 3 bases from V and 0 from J, leaving 9 bases between them. Germline V gene sequence: CDR1 LNHDA, CDR2 SQIVND (reference sequence). CDR3 loop: CASSIGRGSYEQYF. As DNA, the CDR3 is TGTGCCAGTAGTATTGGCCGTGGCTCCTACGAGCAGTACTTC. Filled out from reference TRBV19 and TRBJ2-7, the complete variable domain reads DGGITQSPKYLFRKEGQNVTLSCEQNLNHDAMYWYRQDPGQGLRLIYYSQIVNDFQKGDIAEGYSVSREKKESFPLTVTSAQKNPTAFYLCASSIGRGSYEQYFGPGTRLTVT.

This clone was observed a single time. V gene TRBV10-1 combines with J gene TRBJ2-2; 10 nucleotides match TRBD1. V was pared by 8 bases and J by 7 bases, with 4 bases of the junction left unmatched. Germline-derived CDR1 and CDR2 are WNHNN and SYGVQD (reference sequence). The CDR3 extends over 13 amino acids. The DNA of the CDR3 is TGCGCCAGCTCGGGACAGGGGATCGGGGAGCTGTTTTTT. Translating it yields CASSGQGIGELFF.

The chain employs TRBV19 and TRBJ2-1; 10 positions agree with TRBD2. Trimming cost V 1 base and J 2 bases; bases outside gene matches: 5. CDR1 is LNHDA, CDR2 SQIVND, per germline (reference sequence). The CDR3 extends over 17 amino acids. This CDR3 reads CASSIGPSGSPYNEQFF. In DNA form, the CDR3 reads TGTGCCAGTAGTATAGGCCCTAGCGGGAGTCCCTACAATGAGCAGTTCTTC.

V usage is TRBV29-1 and J usage is TRBJ2-5, with TRBD1 matching 9 bases. V gave up 6 bases and J gave up 5 bases; unmatched junction bases: 7. Germline loops: CDR1 SQVTM, CDR2 ANQGSEA. This CDR3 is 13 amino acids long. In DNA, the CDR3 is TGCAGCGTCCGGACAGGGGAAGGGGAGACCCAGTACTTC. Protein sequence: CSVRTGEGETQYF.

The chain is built from TRBV5-5 and TRBJ1-2; maybe TRBD1 (5 bases). Germline V lookup: CDR1 SGHKS, CDR2 YYEKEE (reference sequence). This CDR3 is built from 14 residues. Deletions cut 3 bases from V and 2 bases from J, with 11 bases between. CDR3 bases: TGTGCCAGCAGCTGGGGCCAGTCGAACTATGGCTACACCTTC. It is translated as CASSWGQSNYGYTF.